Described below is a single T cell receptor beta chain sequence and its context. The data belong to a study of shared clonotypes between healthy human individuals. TCRdb keeps only in-frame clones here, not all; method: immunoSEQ multiplex PCR. This sample yields about 1.4 million clones, of which roughly 95% are seen a single time; about 1.2% belongs to the top ten. Germline CDR1 and CDR2: MGHDK and SYGVNS. The CDR3 spans 15 residues. Trimming removed 3 bases at V and 5 bases at J, with 16 bases between. The sample consisted of naive CD4+ T cells sorted from blood. Subset noted: CD45RA+ positively selected. The chain links TRBV25-1 to TRBJ2-5; D not certain. This sequence was found in a man aged 30 to 39 in good health. This CDR3 reads CASSDPDKRQETQYF. The CDR3 DNA sequence: TGTGCCAGCAGTGACCCCGACAAACGCCAGGAGACCCAGTACTTC.